This T cell receptor (beta chain) was retrieved from a study of blood T cell repertoires in COVID-19. Study at large: Acute and convalescent COVID-19 samples came from the United States, Italy and Spain. The cDNA or gDNA used as material had been derived from T cells, B-cell-depleted T cells, or PBMCs.

Original data processing: Counts of nucleated cells, estimated from reference gene primer amplification, were obtained. Here immunoSEQ multiplex PCR was the method, and the copy in TCRdb shows in-frame clones only, minus some. That table supplies the V and J calls and clone size; D and trimming were determined from the DNA. The sample contains roughly 180,000 clones, around four fifths of which appear only once. This clonotype was obtained from a woman in her twenties or thirties with acute or convalescent COVID-19. Sequenced sample: peripheral blood.

DNA of the CDR3: TGTGCCAGCAGCTTAGTAGAGGGAAGGGAGCAGTTCTTC. This sequence encodes CASSLVEGREQFF. The chain couples TRBV11-3 to TRBJ2-1; a possible D gene is TRBD2 (5 bases). Trimming pared 1 base from V and 10 bases from J, leaving 11 bases between. The CDR3 length is 13 residues. Per the germline V gene, CDR1 is SGHNT and CDR2 is YENEEA.